This TCR beta chain is from a study of shared clonotypes between healthy human individuals. Background on the study: Those who served as donors were two women and a few men between the ages of 18 and 49.

CD45RO negativity and positive selection for CCR7 defined naive CD8 cells, a population that excluded terminally differentiated effector memory CD45RA+ cells. Donors had no recently reported acute infections or vaccinations and were HIV-negative. V lost 0 bases and J lost 1, with 10 bases in between. CDR3 length equals 16 residues. CDR1 and CDR2 from the germline V gene are SQVTM and ANQGSEA. Whole-study findings and limits: An anticipated effect of sequencing depth on clonotype sharing among donors was recognized. In general, naive subsets displayed greater estimated richness than memory subsets did.

Clones were sequenced by immunoSEQ multiplex PCR, and TCRdb holds only the in-frame ones, with some missing. The data contain 800,000 or so clones, approximately 97% of them singletons. Points on this clone: As yet, its antigen is unknown.

Sequenced sample: naive CD8+ T cells sorted from blood. The clonotype originates from a man younger than 45 in good health. V is TRBV29-1 and J is TRBJ2-6, with D unclear. The CDR3 here is CSVEERELSGANVLTF. The CDR3 DNA is TGCAGCGTTGAAGAAAGGGAATTATCTGGGGCCAACGTCCTGACTTTC.